The entry that follows covers one TCR beta chain sequence. Its antigen remains unidentified. Nothing much larger sits one base from this clone, and base qualities are not available. CDR1 and CDR2 were assigned from the germline V gene (reference sequence) as MNHEY and SMNVEV. At the junction V is shortened by 6 bases and J by 8 bases; bases outside the gene matches: 17. From cysteine to phenylalanine, the CDR3 is 17 amino acids long. Only CDR3 DNA is held: 51 bases, read in frame from base 1. Library construction relied on the immunoSEQ multiplex PCR assay. TCRdb obtained this table from immuneACCESS and retained in-frame rearrangements with V and J assigned. These tables miss some clones; where compared with another copy, unresolved V genes account for less than half of the shortfall, and the remainder is unexplained. The sample table shows under 700,000 clones, and around 78% are seen once. The top ten hold approximately 0.013% of the sample.

The source of the sample is a study of shared T cell receptors in the human thymus (TCRdb year 2021). For context, the study as a whole: The study examined how self-reactive, shared T-cell receptor alpha chains are generated in the human thymus.

These data were likewise used in another study, on human thymus T cells. As the second publication notes: Donors were immunologically healthy infants undergoing open corrective cardiac surgery for congenital heart defects in Finland. Thymus tissue was collected as surgical resects that were removed during corrective cardiac surgery. Usage of V and J gene segments appeared to be biased in both the thymic and the peripheral blood repertoires. According to the related research, thymic TCR repertoires were highly overlapping among unrelated individuals. TCR alpha and beta repertoires from under 10 infant thymus samples and four related peripheral blood samples were characterized in the study. The cohort included six male and a couple of female infants, with donor ages spanning 7 to 244 days. Thymocytes were released mechanically from tissue and stored at -70 °C as pellets of roughly 8.5-32 million cells. A QIAsymphony instrument was used to extract genomic DNA from frozen cell pellets. TCRB and TCRAD loci were amplified from a standardized quantity of quality-controlled genomic DNA using the immunoSEQ multiplex PCR assay. Amplicons spanned the V(D)J region at a length sufficient to cover the CDR3 and identify V and J genes. The amplicons were sequenced on an Illumina platform via the commercial immunoSEQ service. Primer bias and sequencing errors were corrected as previously described, and TCRAD and TCRB were defined on the basis of the IMGT database. Repertoires were analysed with immunoSEQ Analyzer 3.0 and VDJTools, covering basic statistics, V/J segment usage, diversity estimates, rarefaction and pairwise overlap. Diversity was estimated using the Chao1, ChaoE, Efron-Thisted, Shannon and inverse Simpson indices, and was also estimated on datasets down-sampled to the size of the smallest sample. Repertoire overlap used strict matching of CDR3 nucleotide sequence, V gene and J gene, with Jaccard-based multidimensional scaling clustering. Thymus samples yielded on average approximately 840,000 unique TCRB clonotypes, compared with roughly 76,000 from blood samples.

The V gene is TRBV27 and the J gene is TRBJ2-1, with 9 junctional bases fitting TRBD2. The receptor was isolated from a boy younger than two with a congenital heart defect. Donor details come from another sample of the same person, matched by shared clones. The sample was thymocytes. The CDR3 corresponds to CASSPRRREGVVYEQFF. The DNA is TGTGCCAGCAGCCCGCGTCGGCGGGAGGGCGTGGTGTATGAGCAGTTCTTC.